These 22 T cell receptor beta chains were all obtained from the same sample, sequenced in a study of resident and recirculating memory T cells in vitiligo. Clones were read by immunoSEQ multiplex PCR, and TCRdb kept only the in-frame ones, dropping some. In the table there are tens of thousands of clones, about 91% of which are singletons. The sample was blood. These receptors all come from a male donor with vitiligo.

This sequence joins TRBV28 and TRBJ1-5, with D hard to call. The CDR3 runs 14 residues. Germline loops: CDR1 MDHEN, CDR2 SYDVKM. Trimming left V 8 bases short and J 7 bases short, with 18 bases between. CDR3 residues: CASLTPTRVQPQHF. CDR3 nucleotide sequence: TGTGCCAGCCTTACCCCGACACGTGTCCAGCCCCAGCATTTT.

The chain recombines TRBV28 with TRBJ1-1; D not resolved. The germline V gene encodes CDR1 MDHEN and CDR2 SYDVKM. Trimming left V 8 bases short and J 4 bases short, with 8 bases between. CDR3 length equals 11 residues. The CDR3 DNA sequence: TGTGCCAGCCCCCGGGGCACTGAAGCTTTCTTT. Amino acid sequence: CASPRGTEAFF.

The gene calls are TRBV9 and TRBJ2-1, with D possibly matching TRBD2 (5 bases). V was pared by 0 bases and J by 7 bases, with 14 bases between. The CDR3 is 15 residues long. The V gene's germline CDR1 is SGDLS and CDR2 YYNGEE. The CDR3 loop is CASSVAGTPGNEQFF. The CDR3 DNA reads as TGTGCCAGCAGCGTAGCGGGAACCCCCGGAAATGAGCAGTTCTTC.

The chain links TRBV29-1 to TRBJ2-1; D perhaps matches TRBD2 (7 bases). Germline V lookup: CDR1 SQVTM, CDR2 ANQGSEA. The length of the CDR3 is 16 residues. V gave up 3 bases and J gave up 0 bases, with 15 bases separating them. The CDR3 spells CSVEGGALDSYNEQFF. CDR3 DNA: TGCAGCGTTGAGGGGGGGGCCCTGGACTCCTACAATGAGCAGTTCTTC.

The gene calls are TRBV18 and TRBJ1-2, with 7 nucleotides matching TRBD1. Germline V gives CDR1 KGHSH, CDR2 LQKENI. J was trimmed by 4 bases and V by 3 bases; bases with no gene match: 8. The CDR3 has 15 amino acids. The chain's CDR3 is CASSPGTAPTYGYTF. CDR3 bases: TGTGCCAGCTCACCGGGGACAGCGCCAACCTATGGCTACACCTTC.

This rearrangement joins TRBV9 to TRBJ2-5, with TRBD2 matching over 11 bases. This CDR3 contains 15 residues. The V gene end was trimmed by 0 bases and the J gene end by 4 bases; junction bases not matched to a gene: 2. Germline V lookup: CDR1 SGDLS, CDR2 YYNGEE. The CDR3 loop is CASSVEGTSGETQYF. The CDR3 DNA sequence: TGTGCCAGCAGCGTAGAAGGGACTAGCGGAGAGACCCAGTACTTC.

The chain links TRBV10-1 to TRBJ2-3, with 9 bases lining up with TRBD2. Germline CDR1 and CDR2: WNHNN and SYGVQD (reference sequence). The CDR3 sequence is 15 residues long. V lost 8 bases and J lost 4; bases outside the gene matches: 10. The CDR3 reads CASSRTSALADTQYF. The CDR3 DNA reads TGCGCCAGCTCCAGGACTAGCGCTCTTGCAGATACGCAGTATTTT.

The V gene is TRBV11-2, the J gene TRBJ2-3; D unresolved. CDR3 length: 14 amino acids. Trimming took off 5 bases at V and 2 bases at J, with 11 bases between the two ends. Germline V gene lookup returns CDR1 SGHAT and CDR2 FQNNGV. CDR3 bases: TGTGCCAGCAGCCTCCGACTTCACACAGATACGCAGTATTTT. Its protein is CASSLRLHTDTQYF.

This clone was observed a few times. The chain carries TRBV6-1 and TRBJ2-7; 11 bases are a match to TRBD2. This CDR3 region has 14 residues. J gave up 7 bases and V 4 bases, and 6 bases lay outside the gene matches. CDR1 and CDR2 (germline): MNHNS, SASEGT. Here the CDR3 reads CASSVTSGSFEQYF. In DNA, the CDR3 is TGTGCCAGCAGTGTCACTAGCGGGAGTTTTGAGCAGTACTTC.

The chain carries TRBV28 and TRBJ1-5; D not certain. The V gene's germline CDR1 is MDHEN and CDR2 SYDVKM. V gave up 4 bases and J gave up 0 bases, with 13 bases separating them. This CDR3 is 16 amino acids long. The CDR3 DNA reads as TGTGCCAGCAGTTCCTCGGCTTGGAGTAGCAATCAGCCCCAGCATTTT. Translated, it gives CASSSSAWSSNQPQHF.

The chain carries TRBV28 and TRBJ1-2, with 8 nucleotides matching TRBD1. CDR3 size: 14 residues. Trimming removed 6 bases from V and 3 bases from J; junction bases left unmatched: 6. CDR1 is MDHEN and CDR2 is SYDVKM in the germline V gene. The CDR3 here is CASRPGGAYYGYTF. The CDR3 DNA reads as TGTGCCAGCAGACCAGGGGGCGCGTACTATGGCTACACCTTC.

The chain's CDR3 is CASSLVGGSGNEQFF. In DNA form, the CDR3 reads TGTGCCAGCAGCTTAGTTGGCGGGAGTGGGAATGAGCAGTTCTTC. This sequence joins TRBV11-2 and TRBJ2-1; 7 bases are shared with TRBD2. This CDR3 has 15 amino acids. CDR1 is SGHAT and CDR2 is FQNNGV in the germline V gene. Trimming cost V 1 base and J 7 bases; bases outside gene matches: 7.

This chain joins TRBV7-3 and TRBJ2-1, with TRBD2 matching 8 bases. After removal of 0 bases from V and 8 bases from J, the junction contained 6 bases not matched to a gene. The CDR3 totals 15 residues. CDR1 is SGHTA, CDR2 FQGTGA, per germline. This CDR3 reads CASSLTSGSWDEQFF. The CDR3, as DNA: TGTGCCAGCAGCTTAACCAGCGGGAGTTGGGATGAGCAGTTCTTC.

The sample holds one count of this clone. CDR3 amino acids: CASSPPLAESTDTQYF. For the CDR3, the DNA is TGTGCCAGCTCACCACCCCTAGCGGAAAGCACAGATACGCAGTATTTT. The V gene is TRBV18, the J gene TRBJ2-3; 7 positions agree with TRBD2. V trimming: 0 bases; J trimming: 0 bases; junction bases outside the gene matches: 3. Germline V lookup: CDR1 KGHSH, CDR2 LQKENI. The CDR3 has 16 amino acids.

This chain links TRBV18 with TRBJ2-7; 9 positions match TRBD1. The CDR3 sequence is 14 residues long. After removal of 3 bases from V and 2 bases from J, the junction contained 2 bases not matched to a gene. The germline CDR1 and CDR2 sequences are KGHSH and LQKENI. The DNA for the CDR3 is TGTGCCAGCTCACCCGACAGGGGGACCTACGAGCAGTACTTC. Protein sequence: CASSPDRGTYEQYF.

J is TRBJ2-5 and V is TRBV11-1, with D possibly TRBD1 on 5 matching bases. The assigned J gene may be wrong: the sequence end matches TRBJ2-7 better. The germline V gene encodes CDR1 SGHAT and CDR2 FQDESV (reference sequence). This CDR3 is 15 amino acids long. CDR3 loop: CASSLASKGPYEQYF. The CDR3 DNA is TGTGCCAGCAGCTTAGCGAGTAAGGGGCCCTACGAGCAGTACTTC.

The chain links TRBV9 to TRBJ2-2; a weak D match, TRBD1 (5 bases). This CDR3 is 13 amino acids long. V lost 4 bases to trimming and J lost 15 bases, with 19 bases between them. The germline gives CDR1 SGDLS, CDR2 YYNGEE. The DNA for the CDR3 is TGTGCCAGCAGCCCCAGGGAAGACTGGGCCTTGTTTTTT. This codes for CASSPREDWALFF.

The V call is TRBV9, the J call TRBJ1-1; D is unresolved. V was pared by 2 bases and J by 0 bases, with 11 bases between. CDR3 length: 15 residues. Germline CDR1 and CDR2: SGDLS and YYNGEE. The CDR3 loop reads CASSVAGSMNTEAFF. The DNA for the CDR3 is TGTGCCAGCAGCGTGGCAGGTAGTATGAACACTGAAGCTTTCTTT.

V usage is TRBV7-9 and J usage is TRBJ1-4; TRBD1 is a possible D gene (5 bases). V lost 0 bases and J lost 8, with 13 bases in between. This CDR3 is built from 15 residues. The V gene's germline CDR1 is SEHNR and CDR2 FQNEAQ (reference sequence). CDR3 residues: CASSLAEGAREKLFF. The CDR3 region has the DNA TGTGCCAGCAGCTTAGCCGAAGGGGCCCGGGAAAAACTGTTTTTT.

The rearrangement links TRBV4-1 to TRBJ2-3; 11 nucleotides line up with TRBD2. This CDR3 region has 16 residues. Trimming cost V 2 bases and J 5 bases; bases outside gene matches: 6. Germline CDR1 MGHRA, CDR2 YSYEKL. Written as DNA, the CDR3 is TGCGCCAGCAGCCAAAGAGGGCTAGCGGGGGGAGATACGCAGTATTTT. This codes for CASSQRGLAGGDTQYF.

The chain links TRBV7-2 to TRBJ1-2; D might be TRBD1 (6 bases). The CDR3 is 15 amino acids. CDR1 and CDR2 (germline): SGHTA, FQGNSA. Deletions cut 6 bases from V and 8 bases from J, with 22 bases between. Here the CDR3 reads CASSQRGGREGGYTF. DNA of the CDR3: TGTGCCAGCAGTCAACGGGGGGGCAGGGAAGGCGGCTACACCTTC.

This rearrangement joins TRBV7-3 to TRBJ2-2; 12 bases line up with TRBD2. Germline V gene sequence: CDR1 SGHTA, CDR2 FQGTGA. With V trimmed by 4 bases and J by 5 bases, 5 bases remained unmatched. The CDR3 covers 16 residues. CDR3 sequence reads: CASSWGTSGQTGELFF. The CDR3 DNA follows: TGTGCCAGCAGCTGGGGGACTAGCGGGCAAACCGGGGAGCTGTTTTTT.